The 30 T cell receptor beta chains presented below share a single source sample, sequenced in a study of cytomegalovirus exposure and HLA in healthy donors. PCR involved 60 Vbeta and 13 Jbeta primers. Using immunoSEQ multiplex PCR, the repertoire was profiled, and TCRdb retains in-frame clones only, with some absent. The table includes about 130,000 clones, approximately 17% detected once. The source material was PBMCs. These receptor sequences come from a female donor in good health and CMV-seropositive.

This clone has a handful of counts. The CDR3 nucleotides read TGTGCCAGCAGCGTAGATCCAGGGGGCAGAGATTACGTCGACTACGAGCAGTACTTC. Translating gives CASSVDPGGRDYVDYEQYF. The chain couples TRBV9 to TRBJ2-7; 8 bases are shared with TRBD1. Looked up from germline, CDR1 is SGDLS and CDR2 is YYNGEE. Germline trimming cut 0 bases from V and 3 bases from J; bases unmatched to any gene: 17. This CDR3 comprises 19 residues.

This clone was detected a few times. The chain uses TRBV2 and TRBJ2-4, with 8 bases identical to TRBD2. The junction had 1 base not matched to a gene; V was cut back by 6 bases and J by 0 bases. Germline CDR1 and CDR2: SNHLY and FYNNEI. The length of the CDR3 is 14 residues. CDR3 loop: CASRLAGAKNIQYF. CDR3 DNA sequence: TGTGCCAGCAGGCTAGCGGGAGCCAAAAACATTCAGTACTTC.

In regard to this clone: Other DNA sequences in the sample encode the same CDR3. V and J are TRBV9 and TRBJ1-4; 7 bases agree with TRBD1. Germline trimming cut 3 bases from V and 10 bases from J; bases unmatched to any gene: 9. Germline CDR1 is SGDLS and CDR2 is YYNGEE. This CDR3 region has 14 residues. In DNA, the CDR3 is TGTGCCAGCAGCGGACAGGGAGGCCTCAGAAAACTGTTTTTT. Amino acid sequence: CASSGQGGLRKLFF.

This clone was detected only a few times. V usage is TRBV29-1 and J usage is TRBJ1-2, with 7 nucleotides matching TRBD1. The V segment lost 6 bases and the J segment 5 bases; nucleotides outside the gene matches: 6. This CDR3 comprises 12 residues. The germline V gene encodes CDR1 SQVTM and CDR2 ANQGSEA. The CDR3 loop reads CSVDRERYGYTF. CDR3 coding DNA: TGCAGCGTAGACAGGGAAAGGTATGGCTACACCTTC.

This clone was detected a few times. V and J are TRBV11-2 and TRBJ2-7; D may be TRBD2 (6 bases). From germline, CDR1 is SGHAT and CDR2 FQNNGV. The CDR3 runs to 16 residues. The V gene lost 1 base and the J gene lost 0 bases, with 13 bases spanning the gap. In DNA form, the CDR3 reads TGTGCCAGCAGCTTAGGCGGGGCCGCTTTCTCCTACGAGCAGTACTTC. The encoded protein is CASSLGGAAFSYEQYF.

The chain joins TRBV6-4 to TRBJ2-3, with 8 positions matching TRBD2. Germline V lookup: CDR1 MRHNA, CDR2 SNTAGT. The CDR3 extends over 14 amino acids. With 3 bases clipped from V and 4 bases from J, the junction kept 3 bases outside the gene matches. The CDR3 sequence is CASSENGGADTQYF. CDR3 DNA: TGTGCCAGCAGTGAGAACGGGGGGGCAGATACGCAGTATTTT.

The CDR3 protein is CASRSPGDMAPLPDTQYF. The DNA for the CDR3 is TGTGCCAGCAGATCACCAGGGGATATGGCGCCCCTCCCAGATACGCAGTATTTT. The J gene is TRBJ2-3, the V gene TRBV6-4, with a possible D match to TRBD1 (6 bases). Trimming removed 6 bases from V and 4 bases from J, with 26 bases in between. This CDR3 comprises 18 residues. Germline loops: CDR1 MRHNA, CDR2 SNTAGT.

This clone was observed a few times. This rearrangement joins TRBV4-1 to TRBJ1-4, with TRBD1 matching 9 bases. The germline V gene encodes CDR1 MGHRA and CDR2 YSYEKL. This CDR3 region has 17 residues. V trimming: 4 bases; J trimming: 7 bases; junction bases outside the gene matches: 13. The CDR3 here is CASSPRRGQGLGEKLFF. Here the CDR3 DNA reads TGCGCCAGCAGCCCCCGAAGGGGACAGGGATTAGGTGAAAAACTGTTTTTT.

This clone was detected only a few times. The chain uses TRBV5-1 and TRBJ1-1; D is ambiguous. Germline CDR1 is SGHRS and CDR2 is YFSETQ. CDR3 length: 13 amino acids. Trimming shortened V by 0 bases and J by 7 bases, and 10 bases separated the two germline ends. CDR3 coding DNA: TGCGCCAGCAGCTTGGCCGGGAGCCGTGAAGCTTTCTTT. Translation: CASSLAGSREAFF.

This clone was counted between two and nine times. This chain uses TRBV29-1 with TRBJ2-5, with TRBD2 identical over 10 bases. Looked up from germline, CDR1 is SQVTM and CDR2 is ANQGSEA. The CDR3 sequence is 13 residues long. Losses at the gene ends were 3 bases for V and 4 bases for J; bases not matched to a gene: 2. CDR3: CSVDRLAGETQYF. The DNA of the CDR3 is TGCAGCGTTGACAGACTAGCGGGAGAGACCCAGTACTTC.

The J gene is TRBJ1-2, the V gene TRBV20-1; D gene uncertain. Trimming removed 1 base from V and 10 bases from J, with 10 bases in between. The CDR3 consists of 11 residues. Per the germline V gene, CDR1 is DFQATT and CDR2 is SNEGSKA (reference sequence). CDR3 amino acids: CSARVGRIYTF. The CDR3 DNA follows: TGCAGTGCTAGAGTGGGCAGGATCTACACCTTC.

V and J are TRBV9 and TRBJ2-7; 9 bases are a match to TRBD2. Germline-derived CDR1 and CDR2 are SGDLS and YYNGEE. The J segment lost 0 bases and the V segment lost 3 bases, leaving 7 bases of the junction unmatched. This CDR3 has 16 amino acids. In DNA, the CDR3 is TGTGCCAGCAGCGAACGGAGCGGGGGGAGCTCCTACGAGCAGTACTTC. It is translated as CASSERSGGSSYEQYF.

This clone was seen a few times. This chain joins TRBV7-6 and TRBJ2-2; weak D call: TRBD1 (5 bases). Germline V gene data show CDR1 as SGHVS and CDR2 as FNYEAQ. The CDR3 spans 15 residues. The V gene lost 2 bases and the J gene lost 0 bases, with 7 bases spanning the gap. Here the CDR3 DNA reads TGTGCCAGCAGCTTAAGGGGTTCGAACACCGGGGAGCTGTTTTTT. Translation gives CASSLRGSNTGELFF. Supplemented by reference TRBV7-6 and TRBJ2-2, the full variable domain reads GAGVSQSPRYKVTKRGQDVALRCDPISGHVSLYWYRQALGQGPEFLTYFNYEAQQDKSGLPNDRFSAERPEGSISTLTIQRTEQRDSAMYRCASSLRGSNTGELFFGEGSRLTVL.

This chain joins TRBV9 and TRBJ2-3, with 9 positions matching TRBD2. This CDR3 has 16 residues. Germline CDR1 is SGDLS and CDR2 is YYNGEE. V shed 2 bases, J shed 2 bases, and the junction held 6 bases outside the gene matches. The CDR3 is CASSVTGLALTDTQYF. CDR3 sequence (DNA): TGTGCCAGCAGCGTGACGGGACTAGCACTCACAGATACGCAGTATTTT.

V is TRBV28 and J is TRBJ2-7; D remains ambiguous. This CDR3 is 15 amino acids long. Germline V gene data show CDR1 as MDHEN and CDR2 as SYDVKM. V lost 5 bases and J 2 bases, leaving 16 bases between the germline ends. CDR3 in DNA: TGTGCCAGCAGTAGCAGGAAAACAAACGCCTACGAGCAGTACTTC. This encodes CASSSRKTNAYEQYF.

CDR3 sequence (DNA): TGTGCCAGCAGCTTTAGCGAGGTCACTGAAGCTTTCTTT. This encodes CASSFSEVTEAFF. The rearrangement joins TRBV7-2 to TRBJ1-1, with no clear D. V was shortened by 3 bases and J by 4 bases, with 9 bases between the two germline ends. The CDR3 has 13 residues. The germline CDR1 and CDR2 sequences are SGHTA and FQGNSA.

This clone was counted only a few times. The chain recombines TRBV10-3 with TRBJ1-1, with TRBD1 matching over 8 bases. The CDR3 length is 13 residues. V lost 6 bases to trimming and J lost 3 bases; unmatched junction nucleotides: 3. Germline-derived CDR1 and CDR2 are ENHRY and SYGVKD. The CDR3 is CAIREDRDTEAFF. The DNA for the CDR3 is TGTGCCATCAGGGAGGACAGGGACACTGAAGCTTTCTTT.

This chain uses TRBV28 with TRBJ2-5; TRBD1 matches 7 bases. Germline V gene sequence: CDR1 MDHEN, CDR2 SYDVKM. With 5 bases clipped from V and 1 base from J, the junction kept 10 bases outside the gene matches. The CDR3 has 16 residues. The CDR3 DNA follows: TGTGCCAGCAGTCCGACAGGGACGGAGATCCAAGAGACCCAGTACTTC. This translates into CASSPTGTEIQETQYF.

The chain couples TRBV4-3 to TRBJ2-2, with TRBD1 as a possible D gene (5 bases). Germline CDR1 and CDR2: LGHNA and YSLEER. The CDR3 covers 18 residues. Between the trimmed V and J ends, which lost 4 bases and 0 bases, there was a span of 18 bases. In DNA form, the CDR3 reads TGCGCCAGCAGCCCTCAGATAAGGGGTAGCCCGAACACCGGGGAGCTGTTTTTT. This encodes CASSPQIRGSPNTGELFF.

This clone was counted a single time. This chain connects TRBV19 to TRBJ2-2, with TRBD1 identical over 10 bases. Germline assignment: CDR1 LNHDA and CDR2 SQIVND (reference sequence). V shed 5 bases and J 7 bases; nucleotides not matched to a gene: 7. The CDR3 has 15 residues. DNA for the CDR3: TGTGCCAGTAGTGACCGGGACAGGGGTTACGGGGAGCTGTTTTTT. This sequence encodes CASSDRDRGYGELFF.

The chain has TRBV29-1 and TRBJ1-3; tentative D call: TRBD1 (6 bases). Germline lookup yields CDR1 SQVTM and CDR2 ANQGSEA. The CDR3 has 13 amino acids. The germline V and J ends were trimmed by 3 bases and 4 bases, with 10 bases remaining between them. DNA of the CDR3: TGCAGCGTTGAGGACAGAAGGGGAAACACCATATATTTT. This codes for CSVEDRRGNTIYF.

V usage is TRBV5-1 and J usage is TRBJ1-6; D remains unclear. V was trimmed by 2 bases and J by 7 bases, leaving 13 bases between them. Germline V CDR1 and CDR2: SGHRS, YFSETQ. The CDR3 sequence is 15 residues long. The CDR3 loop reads CASSLEPSGNSPLHF. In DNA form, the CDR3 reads TGCGCCAGCAGCTTAGAACCCTCGGGGAATTCACCCCTCCACTTT.

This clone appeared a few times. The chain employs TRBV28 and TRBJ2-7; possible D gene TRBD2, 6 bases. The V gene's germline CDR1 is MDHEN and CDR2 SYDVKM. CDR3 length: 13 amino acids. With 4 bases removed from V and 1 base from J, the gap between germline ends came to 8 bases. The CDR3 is CASSSGGSYEQYF. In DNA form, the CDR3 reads TGTGCCAGCAGTTCCGGGGGTTCCTACGAGCAGTACTTC.

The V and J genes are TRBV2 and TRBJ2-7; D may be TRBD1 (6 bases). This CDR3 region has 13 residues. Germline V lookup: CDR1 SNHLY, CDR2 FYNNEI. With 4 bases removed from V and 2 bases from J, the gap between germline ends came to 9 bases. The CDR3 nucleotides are TGTGCCAGCAGTGTGCAGGGGACCTACGAGCAGTACTTC. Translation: CASSVQGTYEQYF. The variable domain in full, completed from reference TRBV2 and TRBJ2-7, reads EPEVTQTPSHQVTQMGQEVILRCVPISNHLYFYWYRQILGQKVEFLVSFYNNEISEKSEIFDDQFSVERPDGSNFTLKIRSTKLEDSAMYFCASSVQGTYEQYFGPGTRLTVT.

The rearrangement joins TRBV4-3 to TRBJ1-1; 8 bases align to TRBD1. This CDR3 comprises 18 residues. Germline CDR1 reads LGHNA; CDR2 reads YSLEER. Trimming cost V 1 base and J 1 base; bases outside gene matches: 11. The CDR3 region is CASSQVHRTGLPNTEAFF. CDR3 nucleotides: TGCGCCAGCAGCCAAGTCCACCGGACAGGGCTCCCGAACACTGAAGCTTTCTTT.

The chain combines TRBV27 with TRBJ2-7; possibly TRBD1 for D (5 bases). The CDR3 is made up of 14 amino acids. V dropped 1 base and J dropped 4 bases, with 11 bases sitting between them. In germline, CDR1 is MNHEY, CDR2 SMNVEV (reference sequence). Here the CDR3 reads CASSLLGRTYEQYF. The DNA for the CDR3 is TGTGCCAGCAGTTTATTAGGGCGGACATACGAGCAGTACTTC.

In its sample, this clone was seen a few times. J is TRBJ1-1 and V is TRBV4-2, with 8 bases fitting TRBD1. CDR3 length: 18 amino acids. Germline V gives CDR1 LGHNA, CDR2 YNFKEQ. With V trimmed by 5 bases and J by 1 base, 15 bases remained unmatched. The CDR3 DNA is TGTGCCAGCAGCTCCGTCGGGACAGGTTGGTACGAGAACACTGAAGCTTTCTTT. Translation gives CASSSVGTGWYENTEAFF.

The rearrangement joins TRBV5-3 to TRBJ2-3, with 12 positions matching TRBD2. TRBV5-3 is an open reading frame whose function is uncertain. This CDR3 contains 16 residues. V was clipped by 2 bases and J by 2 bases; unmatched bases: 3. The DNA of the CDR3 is TGTGCCAGAAGCTTTGCTAGCGGGGGGGCCACAGATACGCAGTATTTT. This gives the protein CARSFASGGATDTQYF.

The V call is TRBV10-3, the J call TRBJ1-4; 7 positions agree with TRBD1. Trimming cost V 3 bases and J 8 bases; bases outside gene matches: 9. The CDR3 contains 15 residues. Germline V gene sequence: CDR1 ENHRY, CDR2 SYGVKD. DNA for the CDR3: TGTGCCATCAGTGATCCCCCGTCAGGGGGGGAAAAACTGTTTTTT. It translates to CAISDPPSGGEKLFF.

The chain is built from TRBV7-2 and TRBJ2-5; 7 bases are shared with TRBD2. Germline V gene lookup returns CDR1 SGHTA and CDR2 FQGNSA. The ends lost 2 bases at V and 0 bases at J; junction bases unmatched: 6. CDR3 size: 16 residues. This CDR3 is CASSLLPAGYQETQYF. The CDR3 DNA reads TGTGCCAGCAGCTTATTACCAGCGGGGTACCAAGAGACCCAGTACTTC.